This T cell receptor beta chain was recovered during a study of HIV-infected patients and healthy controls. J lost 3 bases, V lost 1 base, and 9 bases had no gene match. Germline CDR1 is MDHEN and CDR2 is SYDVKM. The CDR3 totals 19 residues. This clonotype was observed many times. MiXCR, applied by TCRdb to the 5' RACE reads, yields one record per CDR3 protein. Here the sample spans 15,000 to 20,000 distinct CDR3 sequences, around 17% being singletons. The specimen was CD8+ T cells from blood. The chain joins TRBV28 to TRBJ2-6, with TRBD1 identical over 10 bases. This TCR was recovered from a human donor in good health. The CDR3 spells CASSLFRGTGANGANVLTF. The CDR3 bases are TGTGCCAGCAGTTTATTTAGGGGGACAGGGGCTAATGGGGCCAACGTCCTGACTTTC.